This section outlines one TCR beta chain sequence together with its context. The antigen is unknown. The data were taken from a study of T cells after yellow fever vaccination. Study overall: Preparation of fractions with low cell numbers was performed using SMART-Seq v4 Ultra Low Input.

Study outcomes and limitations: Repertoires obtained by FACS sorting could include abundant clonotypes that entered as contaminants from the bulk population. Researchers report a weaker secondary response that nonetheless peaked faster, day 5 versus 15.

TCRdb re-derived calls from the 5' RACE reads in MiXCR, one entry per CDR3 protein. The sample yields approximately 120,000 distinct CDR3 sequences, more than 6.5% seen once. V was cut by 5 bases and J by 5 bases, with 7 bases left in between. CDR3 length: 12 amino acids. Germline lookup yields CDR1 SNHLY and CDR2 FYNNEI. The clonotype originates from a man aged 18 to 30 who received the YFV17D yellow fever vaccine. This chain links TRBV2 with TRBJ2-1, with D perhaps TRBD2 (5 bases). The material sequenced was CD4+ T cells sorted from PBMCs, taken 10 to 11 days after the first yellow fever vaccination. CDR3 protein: CASSYGNNEQFF. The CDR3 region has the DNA TGTGCCAGCAGTTACGGGAACAATGAGCAGTTCTTC.